Presented here are 32 T cell receptor beta chains from one specimen sequenced in a study of T-cell memory formation after mild COVID-19. TCRdb redid the calling of the 5' RACE reads with MiXCR, one entry per CDR3 protein. The table includes about 350,000 distinct CDR3 sequences, approximately 14% detected once. Sequencing was performed on PBMCs or a T cell subset sorted from them (not recorded which). These receptors all stem from a man between 18 and 29 years old who had mild COVID-19 (a few samples of this study predate the infection). Cell type and time point are not known.

V gene TRBV20-1 combines with J gene TRBJ2-3, with 12 bases that match TRBD2. The V gene end was trimmed by 0 bases and the J gene end by 1 base; junction bases not matched to a gene: 11. The CDR3 extends over 19 amino acids. The V gene's germline CDR1 is DFQATT and CDR2 SNEGSKA (reference sequence). The chain's CDR3 is CSARDRSTSGGRGTDTQYF. The CDR3 DNA is TGCAGTGCTAGAGATCGATCGACTAGCGGGGGCCGAGGCACAGATACGCAGTATTTT.

This clonotype was counted only a few times. The J gene is TRBJ1-4, the V gene TRBV6-4, with TRBD1 as a possible D gene (6 bases). The V gene's germline CDR1 is MRHNA and CDR2 SNTAGT. V lost 1 base and J 7 bases, leaving 13 bases between the germline ends. The CDR3 is 15 residues long. Here the CDR3 reads CASSDYQGKGEKLFF. CDR3 sequence (DNA): TGTGCCAGCAGTGACTACCAGGGGAAGGGTGAAAAACTGTTTTTT.

The rearrangement links TRBV7-8 to TRBJ1-1; no definite D call. This CDR3 has 13 amino acids. V shed 4 bases and J shed 3 bases, with 9 bases lying between them. CDR1 and CDR2 (germline): SGHVS, FQNEAQ. The CDR3 is CASSSRMDTEAFF. DNA of the CDR3: TGTGCCAGCAGCTCAAGGATGGACACTGAAGCTTTCTTT.

This clonotype was seen repeatedly, ten times or more. This CDR3 reads CASSFDMNTEAFF. CDR3 nucleotide sequence: TGTGCCAGCAGCTTCGATATGAACACTGAAGCTTTCTTT. V usage is TRBV7-9 and J usage is TRBJ1-1; D gene unclear. V lost 3 bases, J lost 0 bases, and 5 bases lay in between. The CDR3 runs to 13 residues. Per germline, CDR1 SEHNR and CDR2 FQNEAQ (reference sequence).

This rearrangement joins TRBV6-5 to TRBJ1-4, with unresolved D. Germline CDR1 MNHEY, CDR2 SVGAGI. Trimming took 3 bases from V and 4 from J, leaving 9 bases between them. The CDR3 has 14 residues. The CDR3 coding sequence is TGTGCCAGCAGTTATGGGCGGCATAATGAAAAACTGTTTTTT. Translation gives CASSYGRHNEKLFF.

The sample holds a few counts of this clonotype. The chain combines TRBV7-6 with TRBJ1-6; the D gene is possibly TRBD1 (5 bases). Trimming left V 1 base short and J 7 bases short, with 20 bases between. Per germline, CDR1 SGHVS and CDR2 FNYEAQ. The CDR3 runs 18 residues. DNA of the CDR3: TGTGCCAGCAGCTTAGTTCCCGACACGGGGGAGAAGAATTCACCCCTCCACTTT. This codes for CASSLVPDTGEKNSPLHF. The complete variable domain, with remaining parts taken from reference TRBV7-6 and TRBJ1-6, reads GAGVSQSPRYKVTKRGQDVALRCDPISGHVSLYWYRQALGQGPEFLTYFNYEAQQDKSGLPNDRFSAERPEGSISTLTIQRTEQRDSAMYRCASSLVPDTGEKNSPLHFGNGTRLTVT.

The chain is built from TRBV7-9 and TRBJ2-7, with D perhaps matching TRBD1 (6 bases). The germline V gene has CDR1 SEHNR and CDR2 FQNEAQ (reference sequence). The CDR3 spans 12 residues. Trimming took off 5 bases at V and 5 bases at J, with 10 bases between the two ends. The CDR3: CASSPHRDEQYF. For the CDR3, the DNA is TGTGCCAGCAGCCCCCACAGGGACGAGCAGTACTTC.

This clonotype was picked up a small number of times. V gene TRBV4-1 combines with J gene TRBJ2-3; tentatively, D is TRBD2 (6 bases). Looked up from germline, CDR1 is MGHRA and CDR2 is YSYEKL. The CDR3 spans 17 residues. Trimming took 0 bases from V and 1 from J, leaving 14 bases between them. The DNA for the CDR3 is TGCGCCAGCAGCCAAGAGTCGGGCGGCGGGGGCACAGATACGCAGTATTTT. It encodes CASSQESGGGGTDTQYF.

Only one count was recorded for this clonotype. The J gene is TRBJ1-1, the V gene TRBV29-1, with a possible D match to TRBD1 (6 bases). The CDR3 spans 12 residues. V was trimmed by 7 bases and J by 5 bases, leaving 14 bases between them. Per germline, CDR1 SQVTM and CDR2 ANQGSEA. Here the CDR3 reads CSGSGGHTEAFF. In DNA, the CDR3 is TGCAGCGGGTCGGGGGGGCATACTGAAGCTTTCTTT.

This clonotype was observed a few times. V is TRBV7-9 and J is TRBJ1-1, with no clear D. Trimming took off 7 bases at V and 4 bases at J, with 7 bases between the two ends. CDR3 length equals 11 residues. Germline assignment: CDR1 SEHNR and CDR2 FQNEAQ (reference sequence). CDR3 sequence reads: CASNIGTEAFF. In DNA, the CDR3 is TGTGCCAGCAACATTGGCACTGAAGCTTTCTTT.

This clonotype was counted between two and nine times. The chain uses TRBV7-9 and TRBJ1-1; D possibly corresponds to TRBD1 (6 bases). This CDR3 has 14 amino acids. Germline CDR1 SEHNR, CDR2 FQNEAQ (reference sequence). With 8 bases removed from V and 3 bases from J, the gap between germline ends came to 16 bases. The CDR3, as DNA: TGTGCCAGCCAGATACAGGGTTCGGACACTGAAGCTTTCTTT. This sequence encodes CASQIQGSDTEAFF.

This clonotype has more than one count but fewer than ten. The V gene is TRBV4-1, the J gene TRBJ2-5; D unclear. Germline V gives CDR1 MGHRA, CDR2 YSYEKL. Deletions cut 0 bases from V and 4 bases from J, with 12 bases between. The CDR3 has 15 residues. For the CDR3, the DNA is TGCGCCAGCAGCCAAGATCAGGCATTCGGAGAGACCCAGTACTTC. This gives the protein CASSQDQAFGETQYF.

This clonotype has just a few counts. This chain links TRBV7-2 with TRBJ1-5; no reliable D call. Deletions cut 2 bases from V and 5 bases from J, with 10 bases between. CDR3 size: 14 residues. CDR1 is SGHTA, CDR2 FQGNSA, per germline. The CDR3 DNA reads as TGTGCCAGCAGCTTATATGGGTCGGATCAGCCCCAGCATTTT. Protein product: CASSLYGSDQPQHF.

This chain joins TRBV27 and TRBJ2-2; D might be TRBD1 (6 bases). The CDR3 runs 17 residues. V lost 1 base and J lost 2, with 14 bases in between. Looked up from germline, CDR1 is MNHEY and CDR2 is SMNVEV (reference sequence). CDR3 sequence reads: CASSLFGRGLNTGELFF. The CDR3, as DNA: TGTGCCAGCAGTTTATTTGGCAGGGGCCTTAACACCGGGGAGCTGTTTTTT.

The V gene is TRBV9, the J gene TRBJ2-7; D may be TRBD2 (5 bases). The V end lost 2 bases, the J end lost 4 bases, and 16 bases lay between the germline ends. The CDR3 totals 15 residues. Germline CDR1 reads SGDLS; CDR2 reads YYNGEE. The CDR3 DNA follows: TGTGCCAGCAGCGTCGGTGGGGAGAGAAGGTACGAGCAGTACTTC. Its translation is CASSVGGERRYEQYF.

The V gene is TRBV29-1, the J gene TRBJ2-5, with D uncertain. The CDR3 runs to 11 residues. The germline CDR1 and CDR2 sequences are SQVTM and ANQGSEA. Trimming stripped 7 bases from V and 4 bases from J, with 10 bases between. As DNA, the CDR3 is TGCAGCGCCGGGTTTGGAGAGACCCAGTACTTC. Its translation: CSAGFGETQYF.

The CDR3 is CASSQVGTSGRNEQYF. In nucleotides, the CDR3 is TGTGCCAGCAGCCAAGTGGGGACTAGCGGGAGGAACGAGCAGTACTTC. The V gene is TRBV3-1, the J gene TRBJ2-7; TRBD2 matches 15 bases. The CDR3 runs 16 residues. From germline, CDR1 is LGHDT and CDR2 YNNKEL (reference sequence). V lost 1 base and J lost 5; bases outside the gene matches: 3.

This clonotype was detected only a few times. The chain couples TRBV18 to TRBJ1-5; D unclear. CDR1 is KGHSH, CDR2 LQKENI, per germline. This CDR3 region has 14 residues. The germline V and J ends were trimmed by 2 bases and 9 bases, with 14 bases remaining between them. In nucleotides, the CDR3 is TGTGCCAGCTCACCAGGAGGATCAGTTCCGCCCCAGCATTTT. This gives the protein CASSPGGSVPPQHF.

The table lists this clonotype with a few counts. This chain connects TRBV2 to TRBJ2-5, with D uncertain. The V end was cut by 5 bases, the J end by 5 bases, with 12 bases between. CDR1 is SNHLY and CDR2 is FYNNEI in the germline V gene. The CDR3 has 13 amino acids. The CDR3, as DNA: TGTGCCAGCAGTTCCTGGCCCGAGGAGACCCAGTACTTC. Protein: CASSSWPEETQYF.

The chain combines TRBV7-2 with TRBJ2-7; D possibly corresponds to TRBD1 (5 bases). The V gene lost 5 bases and the J gene lost 3 bases, with 11 bases spanning the gap. CDR3 length equals 13 residues. The germline CDR1 and CDR2 sequences are SGHTA and FQGNSA. The CDR3 reads CASSPLGVYEQYV. In DNA, the CDR3 is TGTGCCAGCAGCCCATTAGGGGTCTACGAGCAGTACGTC.

This chain links TRBV5-1 with TRBJ2-3, with 8 bases aligning to TRBD2. Per germline, CDR1 SGHRS and CDR2 YFSETQ. With 6 bases clipped from V and 4 bases from J, the junction kept 7 bases outside the gene matches. This CDR3 has 14 residues. The CDR3 nucleotides read TGCGCCAGCACCCCGGGGGGGGGGCCAGATACGCAGTATTTT. Translation: CASTPGGGPDTQYF.

This clonotype was seen only a few times. The rearrangement links TRBV24-1 to TRBJ1-1; TRBD1 might be the D (6 bases). CDR3 length: 13 amino acids. Germline V gene data show CDR1 as KGHDR and CDR2 as SFDVKD. The germline V and J ends were trimmed by 3 bases and 6 bases, with 10 bases remaining between them. The CDR3 loop reads CATSDGGGSEAFF. The CDR3 bases are TGTGCCACCAGTGATGGGGGGGGCTCTGAAGCTTTCTTT.

The rearrangement links TRBV3-1 to TRBJ2-7; D gene unclear. Germline assignment: CDR1 LGHDT and CDR2 YNNKEL (reference sequence). The CDR3 loop spans 12 amino acids. V shed 10 bases and J shed 6 bases, with 16 bases lying between them. In nucleotides, the CDR3 is TGTGCCACCCAAGTTGGGCAGAGCGAGCAGTACTTC. It translates to CATQVGQSEQYF.

The rearrangement joins TRBV5-4 to TRBJ1-1; tentative D call: TRBD1 (5 bases). The CDR3 totals 15 residues. CDR1 is SGHNT and CDR2 is YYREEE in the germline V gene (reference sequence). V lost 2 bases to trimming and J lost 4 bases, with 15 bases between them. CDR3 sequence reads: CASSLSPGSGTEAFF. The CDR3 nucleotides read TGTGCCAGCAGCTTATCTCCAGGGAGCGGCACTGAAGCTTTCTTT.

This clonotype was counted only a few times. V gene TRBV15 combines with J gene TRBJ2-1; D might be TRBD1 (5 bases). The ends were cut back, 1 base at V and 8 bases at J, with 12 bases in the middle. The germline V gene has CDR1 LNHNV and CDR2 YYDKDF (reference sequence). This CDR3 has 14 residues. The CDR3 sequence is CATSRGWSRDEQFF. The CDR3 DNA reads TGTGCCACCAGCAGAGGATGGAGCAGGGATGAGCAGTTCTTC.

This chain joins TRBV24-1 and TRBJ1-5; 9 nucleotides line up with TRBD1. This CDR3 comprises 16 residues. After removal of 4 bases from V and 7 bases from J, the junction contained 10 bases not matched to a gene. The germline V gene has CDR1 KGHDR and CDR2 SFDVKD. The CDR3 DNA reads TGTGCCACCAGTGACCGAAGGACAGGGGTTGGACAGCCCCAGCATTTT. It codes for CATSDRRTGVGQPQHF.

This clonotype was counted only a few times. J is TRBJ1-5 and V is TRBV7-9; TRBD1 might be the D (6 bases). Germline V gives CDR1 SEHNR, CDR2 FQNEAQ (reference sequence). CDR3 size: 13 residues. Trimming removed 4 bases from V and 9 bases from J, with 13 bases in between. CDR3 DNA sequence: TGTGCCAGCAGCTCCCGGGACAATGGGCCCCAGCATTTT. This codes for CASSSRDNGPQHF.

CDR3 amino acids: CATSDPAGGRGNEQFF. The DNA of the CDR3 is TGTGCCACCAGTGATCCCGCGGGGGGCCGAGGCAATGAGCAGTTCTTC. The chain joins TRBV24-1 to TRBJ2-1; 8 nucleotides line up with TRBD2. CDR1 is KGHDR and CDR2 is SFDVKD in the germline V gene. J gave up 6 bases and V 3 bases, and 9 bases lay outside the gene matches. The CDR3 has 16 amino acids.

This clonotype has more than one count but fewer than ten. This sequence joins TRBV7-3 and TRBJ2-3; 7 bases align to TRBD1. V shed 2 bases, J shed 2 bases, and the junction held 1 base outside the gene matches. The CDR3 is 14 residues long. Germline values: CDR1 SGHTA, CDR2 FQGTGA. The CDR3 DNA is TGTGCCAGCAGCTTAGAGGGGGCCACAGATACGCAGTATTTT. Protein product: CASSLEGATDTQYF.

This clonotype showed up many times. The V gene is TRBV7-9, the J gene TRBJ2-1, with 7 bases that match TRBD2. This CDR3 region has 13 residues. The junction had 10 bases not matched to a gene; V was cut back by 9 bases and J by 8 bases. The germline V gene encodes CDR1 SEHNR and CDR2 FQNEAQ (reference sequence). The CDR3 here is CASQRGPLDEQFF. The CDR3 DNA sequence: TGTGCCAGTCAGCGGGGACCTTTGGATGAGCAGTTCTTC.

The gene calls are TRBV7-3 and TRBJ2-1; weak D call: TRBD2 (6 bases). This CDR3 has 15 amino acids. V lost 0 bases, J lost 8 bases, and 14 bases lay in between. In germline, CDR1 is SGHTA, CDR2 FQGTGA. Here the CDR3 reads CASSLTGAWEDEQFF. CDR3 nucleotide sequence: TGTGCCAGCAGCTTAACAGGGGCTTGGGAGGATGAGCAGTTCTTC. Full variable domain (rest looked up from reference TRBV7-3 and TRBJ2-1): GAGVSQTPSNKVTEKGKYVELRCDPISGHTALYWYRQSLGQGPEFLIYFQGTGAADDSGLPNDRFFAVRPEGSVSTLKIQRTERGDSAVYLCASSLTGAWEDEQFFGPGTRLTVL.

The rearrangement joins TRBV2 to TRBJ2-7; D is possibly TRBD2 (6 bases). The CDR3 is 13 amino acids. With 7 bases removed from V and 6 bases from J, the gap between germline ends came to 16 bases. Germline loops: CDR1 SNHLY, CDR2 FYNNEI. CDR3 DNA: TGTGCCAGCACCGACCAGGAGGGAGCCGAGCAGTACTTC. This sequence encodes CASTDQEGAEQYF.